These 11 T cell receptor beta chains were sequenced from one sample in a study of cytomegalovirus exposure and HLA in healthy donors. Primers included in the PCR were 60 Vbeta and 13 Jbeta primers. The assay was immunoSEQ multiplex PCR, and TCRdb's table has in-frame clones only and misses some. The sample carries about 77,000 clones, approximately 80% recorded once. The sequencing input was PBMCs. These receptors came from a man between 40 and 49 years old in good health and CMV-seronegative.

The chain combines TRBV4-1 with TRBJ1-3, with TRBD1 matching over 11 bases. CDR1 and CDR2 (germline): MGHRA, YSYEKL. V lost 4 bases to trimming and J lost 2 bases; unmatched junction nucleotides: 4. The CDR3 is 16 residues long. In DNA form, the CDR3 reads TGCGCCAGCAGCCGACAGGGACAGGGGGCTGGAAACACCATATATTTT. It specifies CASSRQGQGAGNTIYF.

This chain connects TRBV9 to TRBJ1-2, with D uncertain. V lost 2 bases, J lost 1 base, and 6 bases lay in between. Germline V gene data show CDR1 as SGDLS and CDR2 as YYNGEE. CDR3 length: 13 residues. CDR3 nucleotides: TGTGCCAGCAGCGTGGGCAATAACTATGGCTACACCTTC. It translates to CASSVGNNYGYTF.

J is TRBJ1-5 and V is TRBV19, with D perhaps TRBD1 (5 bases). The V gene's germline CDR1 is LNHDA and CDR2 SQIVND (reference sequence). With 5 bases removed from V and 3 bases from J, the gap between germline ends came to 11 bases. This CDR3 comprises 14 residues. DNA of the CDR3: TGTGCCAGTAGTGTGGCAGGGTACAATCAGCCCCAGCATTTT. It specifies CASSVAGYNQPQHF. Complete variable domain (other parts from reference TRBV19 and TRBJ1-5): DGGITQSPKYLFRKEGQNVTLSCEQNLNHDAMYWYRQDPGQGLRLIYYSQIVNDFQKGDIAEGYSVSREKKESFPLTVTSAQKNPTAFYLCASSVAGYNQPQHFGDGTRLSIL.

The chain couples TRBV6-1 to TRBJ1-6, with 9 positions matching TRBD1. The germline V gene encodes CDR1 MNHNS and CDR2 SASEGT. Trimming at V came to 2 bases and at J to 7 bases, leaving 6 bases not matched to a gene. This CDR3 has 16 amino acids. CDR3 region: CASSEWDREGNSPLHF. The CDR3 nucleotides read TGTGCCAGCAGTGAATGGGACAGGGAAGGCAATTCACCCCTCCACTTT.

The chain uses TRBV2 and TRBJ2-7, with TRBD1 matching over 7 bases. CDR3 size: 13 residues. The V segment lost 6 bases and the J segment 0 bases; nucleotides outside the gene matches: 2. The germline V gene encodes CDR1 SNHLY and CDR2 FYNNEI. The CDR3 bases are TGTGCCAGCAGGGGACAGAACTCCTACGAGCAGTACTTC. Translation: CASRGQNSYEQYF.

The rearrangement joins TRBV6-6 to TRBJ2-7, with D possibly TRBD2 on 6 matching bases. The V and J ends lost 0 bases and 3 bases respectively, with 12 bases between them. Per germline, CDR1 MNHNY and CDR2 SVGAGI (reference sequence). The CDR3 loop spans 15 amino acids. The CDR3 protein is CASSYSDGLHYEQYF. The CDR3 DNA reads TGTGCCAGCAGTTACTCCGACGGACTACACTACGAGCAGTACTTC.

This rearrangement joins TRBV5-1 to TRBJ1-1; 7 bases map to TRBD1. The germline V gene has CDR1 SGHRS and CDR2 YFSETQ. The CDR3 contains 13 residues. The V and J ends lost 3 bases and 2 bases, in that order; junction bases with no gene match: 1. The CDR3: CASSWDSNTEAFF. As DNA, the CDR3 is TGCGCCAGCAGCTGGGACAGTAACACTGAAGCTTTCTTT.

This clone is labeled medium-sized. This rearrangement joins TRBV6-5 to TRBJ2-7; the D gene is possibly TRBD1 (5 bases). CDR1 MNHEY and CDR2 SVGAGI come from the germline V gene. V lost 0 bases, J lost 5 bases, and 17 bases lay in between. There are 16 residues in the CDR3. The CDR3 here is CASSYSKGQLGDEQYF. In DNA form, the CDR3 reads TGTGCCAGCAGTTACTCGAAGGGGCAGCTAGGGGACGAGCAGTACTTC.

This clone came up a few times. Here the CDR3 reads CASSGDRNTEAFF. Here the CDR3 DNA reads TGTGCCAGCAGCGGGGACAGGAACACTGAAGCTTTCTTT. The chain recombines TRBV11-2 with TRBJ1-1; 7 bases fit TRBD1. Trimming at V came to 5 bases and at J to 1 base, leaving 1 base not matched to a gene. Germline V CDR1 and CDR2: SGHAT, FQNNGV. This CDR3 is 13 amino acids long.

V usage is TRBV28 and J usage is TRBJ1-4; D is unclear. Trimming removed 5 bases at V and 0 bases at J, with 10 bases between. This CDR3 is 15 amino acids long. The germline V gene has CDR1 MDHEN and CDR2 SYDVKM. CDR3 nucleotide sequence: TGTGCCAGCAGTCCCCCGGTAGCAACTAATGAAAAACTGTTTTTT. This codes for CASSPPVATNEKLFF.

This chain links TRBV11-2 with TRBJ1-5; D possibly corresponds to TRBD1 (6 bases). CDR1 is SGHAT, CDR2 FQNNGV, per germline. This CDR3 region has 14 residues. V gave up 5 bases and J gave up 0 bases, with 8 bases separating them. The CDR3 nucleotides read TGTGCCAGCAGCGGACAGACTAGCAATCAGCCCCAGCATTTT. Encoded protein: CASSGQTSNQPQHF.